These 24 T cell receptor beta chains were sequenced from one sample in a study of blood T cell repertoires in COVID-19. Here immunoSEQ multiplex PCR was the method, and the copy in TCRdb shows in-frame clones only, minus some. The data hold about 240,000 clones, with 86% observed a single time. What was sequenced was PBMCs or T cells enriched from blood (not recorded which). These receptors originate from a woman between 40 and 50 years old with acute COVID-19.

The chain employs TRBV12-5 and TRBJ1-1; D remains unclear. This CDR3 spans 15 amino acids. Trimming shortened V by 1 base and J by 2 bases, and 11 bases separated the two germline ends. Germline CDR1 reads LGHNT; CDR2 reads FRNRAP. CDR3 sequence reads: CASGLAKTGNTEAFF. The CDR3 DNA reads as TGTGCTAGTGGTTTGGCCAAGACTGGTAACACTGAAGCTTTCTTT.

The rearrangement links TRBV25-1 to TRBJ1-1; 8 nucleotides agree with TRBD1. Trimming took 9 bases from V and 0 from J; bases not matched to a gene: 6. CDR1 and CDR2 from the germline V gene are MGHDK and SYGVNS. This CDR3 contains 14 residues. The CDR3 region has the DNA TGTGCCAGTTGGACAGGGTTAATGAACACTGAAGCTTTCTTT. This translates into CASWTGLMNTEAFF.

DNA of the CDR3: TGCGCCAGCAGGGCGGAGACCTACAATGAGCAGTTCTTC. Its protein product is CASRAETYNEQFF. The chain has TRBV5-1 and TRBJ2-1; D remains unclear. V lost 5 bases to trimming and J lost 2 bases, with 8 bases between them. Germline V CDR1 and CDR2: SGHRS, YFSETQ. This CDR3 contains 13 residues.

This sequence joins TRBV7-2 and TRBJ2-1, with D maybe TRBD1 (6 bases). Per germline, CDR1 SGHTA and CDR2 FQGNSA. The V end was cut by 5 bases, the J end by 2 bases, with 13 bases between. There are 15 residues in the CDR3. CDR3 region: CASSPRTGTYNEQFF. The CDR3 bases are TGTGCCAGCAGCCCCCGAACAGGGACCTACAATGAGCAGTTCTTC.

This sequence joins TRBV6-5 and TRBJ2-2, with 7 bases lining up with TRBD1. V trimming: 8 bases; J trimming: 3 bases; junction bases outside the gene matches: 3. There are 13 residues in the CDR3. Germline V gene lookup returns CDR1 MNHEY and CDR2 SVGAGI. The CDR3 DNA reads TGTGCCAGCGCCGGGACAGACACCGGGGAGCTGTTTTTT. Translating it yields CASAGTDTGELFF.

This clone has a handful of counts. CDR3 region: CASSPWTGGAFGNEQFF. The CDR3 DNA reads TGTGCCAGTAGTCCTTGGACAGGGGGCGCTTTTGGGAATGAGCAGTTCTTC. The rearrangement links TRBV19 to TRBJ2-1; 11 nucleotides line up with TRBD1. The V gene end was trimmed by 5 bases and the J gene end by 7 bases; junction bases not matched to a gene: 13. The germline gives CDR1 LNHDA, CDR2 SQIVND (reference sequence). This CDR3 region has 17 residues.

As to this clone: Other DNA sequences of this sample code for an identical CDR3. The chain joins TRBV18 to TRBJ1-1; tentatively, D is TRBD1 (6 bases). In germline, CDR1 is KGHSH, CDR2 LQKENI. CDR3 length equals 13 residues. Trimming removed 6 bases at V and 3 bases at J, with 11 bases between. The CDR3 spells CASSYRDDTEAFF. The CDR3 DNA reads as TGTGCCAGCTCTTACAGGGACGACACTGAAGCTTTCTTT.

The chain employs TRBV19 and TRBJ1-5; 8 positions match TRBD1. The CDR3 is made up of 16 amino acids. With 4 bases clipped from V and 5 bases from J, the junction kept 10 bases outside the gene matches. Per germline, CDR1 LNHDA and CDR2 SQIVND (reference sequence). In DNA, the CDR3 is TGTGCCAGTAGTACCTGGACAGGGAAAGGCCATCAGCCCCAGCATTTT. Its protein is CASSTWTGKGHQPQHF.

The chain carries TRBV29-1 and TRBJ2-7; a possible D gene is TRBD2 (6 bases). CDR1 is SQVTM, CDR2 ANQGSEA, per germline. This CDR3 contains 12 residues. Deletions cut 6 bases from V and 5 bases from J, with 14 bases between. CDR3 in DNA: TGCAGCGTGAGGGACGGGGGAAACGAGCAGTACTTC. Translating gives CSVRDGGNEQYF.

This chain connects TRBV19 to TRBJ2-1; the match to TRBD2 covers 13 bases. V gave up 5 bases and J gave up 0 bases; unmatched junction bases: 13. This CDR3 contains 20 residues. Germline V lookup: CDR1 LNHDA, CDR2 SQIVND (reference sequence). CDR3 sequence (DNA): TGTGCCAGTAGTCCCTTGGGACTAGCGGGACCAACGAGCTCCTACAATGAGCAGTTCTTC. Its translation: CASSPLGLAGPTSSYNEQFF.

CDR3 bases: TGTGCCAGCAGCCCCGGGGGGGCAGGGACCAACTATGGCTACACCTTC. It is translated as CASSPGGAGTNYGYTF. The J gene is TRBJ1-2, the V gene TRBV9, with D tentatively TRBD1 (6 bases). Trimming cost V 4 bases and J 2 bases, with 18 bases left between them. Germline CDR1 and CDR2: SGDLS and YYNGEE. The CDR3 is 16 amino acids.

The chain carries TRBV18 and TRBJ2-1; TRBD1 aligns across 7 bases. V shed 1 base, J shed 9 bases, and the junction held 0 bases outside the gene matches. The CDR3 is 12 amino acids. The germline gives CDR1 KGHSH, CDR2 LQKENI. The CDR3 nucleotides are TGTGCCAGCTCACCACGGGACAGTGAGCAGTTCTTC. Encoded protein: CASSPRDSEQFF.

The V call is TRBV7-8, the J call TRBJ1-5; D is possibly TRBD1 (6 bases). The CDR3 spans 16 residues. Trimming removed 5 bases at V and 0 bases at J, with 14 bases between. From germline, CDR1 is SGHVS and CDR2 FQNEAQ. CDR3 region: CASSQWGGDSNQPQHF. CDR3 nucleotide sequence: TGTGCCAGCAGCCAGTGGGGGGGCGATAGCAATCAGCCCCAGCATTTT.

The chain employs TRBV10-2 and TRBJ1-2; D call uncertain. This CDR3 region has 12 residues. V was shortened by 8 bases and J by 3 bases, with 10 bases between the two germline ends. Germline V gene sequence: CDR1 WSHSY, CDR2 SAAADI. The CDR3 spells CASGGRYYGYTF. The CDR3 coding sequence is TGCGCCAGCGGAGGACGGTACTATGGCTACACCTTC.

The CDR3 bases are TGTGCCAGTAGCCTGGGCAGGGGCACCGGGGAGCTGTTTTTT. The encoded protein is CASSLGRGTGELFF. The chain combines TRBV19 with TRBJ2-2; TRBD1 is a possible D gene (6 bases). CDR3 length equals 14 residues. CDR1 is LNHDA, CDR2 SQIVND, per germline (reference sequence). Trimming cost V 6 bases and J 4 bases, with 12 bases left between them.

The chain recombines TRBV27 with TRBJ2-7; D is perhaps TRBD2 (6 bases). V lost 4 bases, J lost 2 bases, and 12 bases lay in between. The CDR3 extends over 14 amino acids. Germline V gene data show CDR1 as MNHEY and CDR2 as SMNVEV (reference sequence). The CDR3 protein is CASSSLASTYEQYF. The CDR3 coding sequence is TGTGCCAGCAGTTCTCTAGCGAGCACCTACGAGCAGTACTTC.

Here the CDR3 DNA reads TGTGCCAGCAGCTTAGGGAGGACTAGCGGGGGAGACTACGAGCAGTACTTC. Translating it yields CASSLGRTSGGDYEQYF. The chain uses TRBV7-9 and TRBJ2-7; TRBD2 aligns across 13 bases. The germline V gene has CDR1 SEHNR and CDR2 FQNEAQ (reference sequence). The V segment lost 1 base and the J segment 3 bases; nucleotides outside the gene matches: 6. CDR3 size: 17 residues. The full variable domain, its missing parts supplied by reference TRBV7-9 and TRBJ2-7, is DTGVSQNPRHKITKRGQNVTFRCDPISEHNRLYWYRQTLGQGPEFLTYFQNEAQLEKSRLLSDRFSAERPKGSFSTLEIQRTEQGDSAMYLCASSLGRTSGGDYEQYFGPGTRLTVT.

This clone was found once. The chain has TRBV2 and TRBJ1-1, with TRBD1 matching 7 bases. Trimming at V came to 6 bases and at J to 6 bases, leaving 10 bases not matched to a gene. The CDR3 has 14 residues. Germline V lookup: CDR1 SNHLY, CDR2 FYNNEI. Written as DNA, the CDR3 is TGTGCCAGCAGCCCGTTACAGGGGTCTCCTGAAGCTTTCTTT. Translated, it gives CASSPLQGSPEAFF.

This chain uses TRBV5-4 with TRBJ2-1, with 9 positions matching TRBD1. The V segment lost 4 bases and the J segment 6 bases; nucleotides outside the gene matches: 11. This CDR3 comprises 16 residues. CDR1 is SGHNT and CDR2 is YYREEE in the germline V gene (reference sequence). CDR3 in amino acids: CASSGSRDRDPNEQFF. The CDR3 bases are TGTGCCAGCAGCGGATCCCGGGACAGGGACCCCAATGAGCAGTTCTTC.

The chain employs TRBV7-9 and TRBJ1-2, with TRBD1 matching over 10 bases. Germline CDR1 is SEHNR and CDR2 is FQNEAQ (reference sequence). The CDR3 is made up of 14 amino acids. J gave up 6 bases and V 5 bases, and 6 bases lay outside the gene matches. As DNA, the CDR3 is TGTGCCAGCAGCAAATCCGGGACAGGGGATGGCTACACCTTC. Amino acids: CASSKSGTGDGYTF.

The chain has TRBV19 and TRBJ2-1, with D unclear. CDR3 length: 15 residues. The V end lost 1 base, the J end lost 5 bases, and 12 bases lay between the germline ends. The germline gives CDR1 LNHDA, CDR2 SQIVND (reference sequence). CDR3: CASSIGRAWDNEQFF. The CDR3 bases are TGTGCCAGTAGTATAGGCCGAGCGTGGGACAATGAGCAGTTCTTC.

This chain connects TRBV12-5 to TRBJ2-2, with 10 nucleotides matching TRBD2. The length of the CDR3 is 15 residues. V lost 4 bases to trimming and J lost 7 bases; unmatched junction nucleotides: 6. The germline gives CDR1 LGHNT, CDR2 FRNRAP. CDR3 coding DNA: TGTGCTAGTGGTTCTAGCGGGAGCCCGGTCGGGGAGCTGTTTTTT. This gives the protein CASGSSGSPVGELFF.

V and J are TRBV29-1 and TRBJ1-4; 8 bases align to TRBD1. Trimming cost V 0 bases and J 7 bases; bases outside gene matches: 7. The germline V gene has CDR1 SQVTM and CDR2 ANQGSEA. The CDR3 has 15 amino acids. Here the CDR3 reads CSVEDLQGGGEKLFF. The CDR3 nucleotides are TGCAGCGTTGAAGACCTACAGGGGGGAGGTGAAAAACTGTTTTTT.

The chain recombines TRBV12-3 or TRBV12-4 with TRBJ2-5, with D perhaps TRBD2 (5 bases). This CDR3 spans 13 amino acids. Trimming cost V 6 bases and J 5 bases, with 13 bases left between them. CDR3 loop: CASRLTPGETQYF. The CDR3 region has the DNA TGTGCCAGCAGACTCACCCCGGGGGAGACCCAGTACTTC.